This TCR beta chain was recorded in a study of tissue T cells after allogeneic stem cell transplantation. Clones were sequenced by immunoSEQ multiplex PCR, and TCRdb holds only the in-frame ones, with some missing. Counted here are about 9,000 clones, under 55% occurring once; the ten biggest clones make up 6.5% to 9%. This clone was picked up a small number of times. Gene names refer to mouse genes. The read is 1 residue too short to cover the CDR3 end, so that end is filled in from the germline J gene. The time point is: mouse harvest day 7 after allogeneic transplant. Tail vein injection delivered 10^7 T-cell-depleted bone marrow cells and 10^6 splenic CD5+ T cells. Tissues came from B6→BALB/c major-mismatch GVHD mice at day 7 or 14. Germline-derived CDR1 and CDR2 are SNHLY and FYNGKV (reference sequence). V dropped 5 bases and J dropped 2; count of bases not matched to a gene: 4. This CDR3 region has 14 residues.

This TCR came from a female BALB/c mouse given C57BL/6 T cells with graft-versus-host disease after an allogeneic hematopoietic cell transplant. This chain joins TRBV3 and TRBJ1-1; 8 positions agree with TRBD1. Specimen: gut tissue. CDR3 DNA (partial): TGTGCCAGCAGCCCCGACAGGGGTAACACAGAAGTCTTC. It specifies CASSPDRGNTEVF. The whole CDR3 reads CASSPDRGNTEVFF.